This T cell receptor beta chain was documented in a study of tumor and adjacent non-tumor tissue in lung cancer. Three rounds of nested PCR, following a modified ARM-PCR protocol, produced the TCRbeta library. TCRdb reanalysed the multiplex PCR reads using MiXCR and keeps one entry per CDR3 protein. Of over 110,000 distinct CDR3 sequences in the sample, 60% to 70% are singletons; the top ten hold about 20%. A note on this clonotype: What it binds is not known. A clone one base away is much larger, so this may be a read error.

Germline V gives CDR1 SQVTM, CDR2 ANQGSEA. The CDR3 loop spans 12 amino acids. Findings and limits, study-wide: Tumor tissue had significantly higher TCR diversity than normal lung.

This sample's RNA came from whole unsorted tissue. Donors were chemotherapy-naive, newly diagnosed lung cancer surgical patients in China, August–late 2014. This receptor was taken from a man aged 55 to 70 with small cell lung cancer. The rearrangement links TRBV29-1 to TRBJ1-1; maybe TRBD1 (6 bases). Sequences were obtained from lung tumor tissue. In DNA, the CDR3 is TGCGGCGTGAGGGGGACGCGCACTGAAGCTTTCTTT. Translated: CGVRGTRTEAFF.